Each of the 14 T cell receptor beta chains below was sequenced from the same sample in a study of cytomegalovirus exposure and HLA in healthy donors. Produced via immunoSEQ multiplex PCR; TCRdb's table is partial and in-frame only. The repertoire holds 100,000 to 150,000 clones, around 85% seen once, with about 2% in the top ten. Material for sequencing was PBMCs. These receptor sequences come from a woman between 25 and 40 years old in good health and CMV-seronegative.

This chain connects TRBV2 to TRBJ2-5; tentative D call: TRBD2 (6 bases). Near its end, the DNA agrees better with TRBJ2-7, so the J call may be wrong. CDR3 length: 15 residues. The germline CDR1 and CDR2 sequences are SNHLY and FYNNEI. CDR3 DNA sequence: TGTGCCAGCAGTGTGGGGCGGGGTAGCTCCTACGAGCAGTACTTC. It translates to CASSVGRGSSYEQYF.

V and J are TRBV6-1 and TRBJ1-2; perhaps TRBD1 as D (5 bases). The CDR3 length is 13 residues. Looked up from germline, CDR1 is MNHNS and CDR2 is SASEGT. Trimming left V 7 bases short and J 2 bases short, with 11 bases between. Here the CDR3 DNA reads TGTGCCAGCAAGCGGGGACTGAACTATGGCTACACCTTC. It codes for CASKRGLNYGYTF.

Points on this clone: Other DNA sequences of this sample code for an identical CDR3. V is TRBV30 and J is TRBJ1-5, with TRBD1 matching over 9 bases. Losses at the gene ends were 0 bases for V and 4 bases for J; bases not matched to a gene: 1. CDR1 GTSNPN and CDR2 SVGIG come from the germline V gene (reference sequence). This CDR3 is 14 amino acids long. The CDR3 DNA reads TGTGCCTGGAGTGTCGGACAGGGGAATCAGCCCCAGCATTTT. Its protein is CAWSVGQGNQPQHF. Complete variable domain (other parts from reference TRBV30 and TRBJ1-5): SQTIHQWPATLVQPVGSPLSLECTVEGTSNPNLYWYRQAAGRGLQLLFYSVGIGQISSEVPQNLSASRPQDRQFILSSKKLLLSDSGFYLCAWSVGQGNQPQHFGDGTRLSIL.

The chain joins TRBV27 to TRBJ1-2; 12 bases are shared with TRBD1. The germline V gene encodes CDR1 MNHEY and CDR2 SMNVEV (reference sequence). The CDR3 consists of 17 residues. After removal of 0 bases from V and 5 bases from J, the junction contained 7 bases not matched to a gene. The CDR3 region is CASSLSGTGGMGYGYTF. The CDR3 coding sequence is TGTGCCAGCAGTTTATCCGGGACAGGGGGCATGGGGTATGGCTACACCTTC.

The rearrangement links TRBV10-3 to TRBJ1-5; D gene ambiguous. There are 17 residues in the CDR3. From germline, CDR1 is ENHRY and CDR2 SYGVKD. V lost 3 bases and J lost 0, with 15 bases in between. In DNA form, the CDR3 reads TGTGCCATCAGTGACAGGCTTCGAGGGAATAGCAATCAGCCCCAGCATTTT. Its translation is CAISDRLRGNSNQPQHF.

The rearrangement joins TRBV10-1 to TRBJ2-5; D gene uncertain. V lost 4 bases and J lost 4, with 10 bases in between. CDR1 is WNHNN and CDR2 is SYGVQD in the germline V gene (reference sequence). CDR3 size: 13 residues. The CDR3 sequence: CASSVDIGETQYF. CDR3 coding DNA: TGCGCCAGCAGTGTCGACATAGGAGAGACCCAGTACTTC.

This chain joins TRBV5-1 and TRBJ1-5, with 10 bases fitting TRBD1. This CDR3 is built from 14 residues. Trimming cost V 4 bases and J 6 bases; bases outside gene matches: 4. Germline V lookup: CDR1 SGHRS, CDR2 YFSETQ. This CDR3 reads CASSPGQGFQPQHF. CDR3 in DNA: TGCGCCAGCAGCCCGGGACAGGGGTTTCAGCCCCAGCATTTT.

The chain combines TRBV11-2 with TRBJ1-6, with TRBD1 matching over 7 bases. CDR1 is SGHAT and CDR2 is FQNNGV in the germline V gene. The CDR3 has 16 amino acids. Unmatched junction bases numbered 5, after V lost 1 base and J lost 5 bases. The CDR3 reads CASSLGEQGNNSPLHF. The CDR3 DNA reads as TGTGCCAGCAGCTTAGGGGAACAGGGGAATAATTCACCCCTCCACTTT.

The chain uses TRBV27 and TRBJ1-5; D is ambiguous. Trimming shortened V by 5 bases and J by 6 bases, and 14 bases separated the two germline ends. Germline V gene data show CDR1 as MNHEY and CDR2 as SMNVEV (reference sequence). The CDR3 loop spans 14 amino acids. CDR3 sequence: CASSRDLDRQPQHF. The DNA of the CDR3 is TGTGCCAGCAGTCGGGATCTTGATCGTCAGCCCCAGCATTTT.

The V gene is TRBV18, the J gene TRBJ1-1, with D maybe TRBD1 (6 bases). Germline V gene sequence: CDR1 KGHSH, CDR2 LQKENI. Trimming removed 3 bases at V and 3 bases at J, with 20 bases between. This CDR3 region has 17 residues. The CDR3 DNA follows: TGTGCCAGCTCACCTCTGGGTGGGGGGGCGCAGGACACTGAAGCTTTCTTT. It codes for CASSPLGGGAQDTEAFF.

The CDR3 loop is CASSESVGLAGGNEQFF. The CDR3 DNA reads TGTGCCAGCAGTGAATCCGTCGGACTAGCGGGGGGGAATGAGCAGTTCTTC. The chain links TRBV6-1 to TRBJ2-1; 15 bases agree with TRBD2. Per germline, CDR1 MNHNS and CDR2 SASEGT. The CDR3 extends over 17 amino acids. The V segment lost 2 bases and the J segment 7 bases; nucleotides outside the gene matches: 6.

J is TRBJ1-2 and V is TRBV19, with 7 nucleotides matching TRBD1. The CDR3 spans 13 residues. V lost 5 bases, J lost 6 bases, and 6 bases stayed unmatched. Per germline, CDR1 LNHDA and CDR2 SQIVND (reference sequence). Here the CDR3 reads CASSLTGANGYTF. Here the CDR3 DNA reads TGTGCCAGTAGTCTAACAGGGGCCAATGGCTACACCTTC.

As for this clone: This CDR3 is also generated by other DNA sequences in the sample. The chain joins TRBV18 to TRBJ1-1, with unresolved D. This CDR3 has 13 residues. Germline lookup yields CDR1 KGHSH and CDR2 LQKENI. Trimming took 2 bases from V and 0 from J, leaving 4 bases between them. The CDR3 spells CASSPGLNTEAFF. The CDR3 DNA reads TGTGCCAGCTCACCAGGGCTGAACACTGAAGCTTTCTTT. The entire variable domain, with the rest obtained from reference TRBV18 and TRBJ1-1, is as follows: NAGVMQNPRHLVRRRGQEARLRCSPMKGHSHVYWYRQLPEEGLKFMVYLQKENIIDESGMPKERFSAEFPKEGPSILRIQQVVRGDSAAYFCASSPGLNTEAFFGQGTRLTVV.

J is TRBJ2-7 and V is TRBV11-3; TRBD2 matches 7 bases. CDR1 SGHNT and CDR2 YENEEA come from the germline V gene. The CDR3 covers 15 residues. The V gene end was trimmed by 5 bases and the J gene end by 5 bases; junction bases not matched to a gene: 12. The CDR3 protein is CASSPRRTSFHEQYF. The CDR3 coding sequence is TGTGCCAGCAGCCCCAGAAGGACTAGTTTCCACGAGCAGTACTTC.